One sample yielded the 31 T cell receptor beta chains listed below, sequenced in a study of T cell responses to AZD1222 COVID-19 vaccine. The method was immunoSEQ multiplex PCR; TCRdb's version includes in-frame clones alone and lacks a portion of them. This table holds 65,000 to 85,000 clones, about 80% found once. This material consisted of peripheral blood, taken 28 days after the second AZD1222 dose. All receptors derive from an adult who received the AZD1222 COVID-19 vaccine.

The V and J genes are TRBV3-1 (or the pseudogene TRBV3-2) and TRBJ2-1; 8 bases fit TRBD2. Losses at the gene ends were 5 bases for V and 6 bases for J; bases not matched to a gene: 15. Germline values: CDR1 LGHDT, CDR2 YNNKEL (reference sequence). This CDR3 spans 17 amino acids. The CDR3: CASSSPQYGGALNEQFF. In DNA form, the CDR3 reads TGTGCCAGCAGCTCCCCCCAGTACGGGGGGGCCCTCAATGAGCAGTTCTTC.

The rearrangement joins TRBV5-1 to TRBJ2-3; perhaps TRBD2 as D (5 bases). Trimming stripped 1 base from V and 0 bases from J, with 12 bases between. CDR1 SGHRS and CDR2 YFSETQ come from the germline V gene. This CDR3 has 16 amino acids. CDR3 loop: CASSLIRDSSTDTQYF. CDR3 nucleotides: TGCGCCAGCAGCTTGATCCGGGATTCTAGCACAGATACGCAGTATTTT.

In its sample, this clone was seen a few times. The chain has TRBV30 and TRBJ2-3, with TRBD2 matching 8 bases. The CDR3 consists of 14 residues. Germline V gene lookup returns CDR1 GTSNPN and CDR2 SVGIG (reference sequence). V lost 4 bases, J lost 0 bases, and 3 bases stayed unmatched. The CDR3, as DNA: TGTGCCTGGAATACGGGGGGGAGCACAGATACGCAGTATTTT. This codes for CAWNTGGSTDTQYF.

The genes are TRBV7-8 and TRBJ2-1; no reliable D call. The CDR3 spans 15 residues. Trimming removed 1 base at V and 9 bases at J, with 16 bases between. CDR1 and CDR2 from the germline V gene are SGHVS and FQNEAQ. In nucleotides, the CDR3 is TGTGCCAGCAGCTTAGTCGACCCCGCGGTGGGTGAGCAGTTCTTC. It specifies CASSLVDPAVGEQFF.

The rearrangement links TRBV25-1 to TRBJ1-4; maybe TRBD1 (5 bases). From germline, CDR1 is MGHDK and CDR2 SYGVNS. The germline V and J ends were trimmed by 5 bases and 7 bases, with 17 bases remaining between them. This CDR3 spans 15 amino acids. The CDR3 nucleotides read TGTGCCAGCAGTACCTCCGGGGGTGTCGGTGAAAAACTGTTTTTT. Its translation: CASSTSGGVGEKLFF.

The chain combines TRBV6-6 with TRBJ1-1; tentatively, D is TRBD1 (5 bases). This CDR3 is 14 amino acids long. The germline V and J ends were trimmed by 7 bases and 7 bases, with 19 bases remaining between them. Germline-derived CDR1 and CDR2 are MNHNY and SVGAGI (reference sequence). CDR3 nucleotides: TGTGCCAGCAAAGGGGTTGGGGGGATAGTTGAAGCTTTCTTT. The encoded protein is CASKGVGGIVEAFF.

This chain connects TRBV9 to TRBJ1-4; D is undetermined. The V and J ends lost 0 bases and 5 bases respectively, with 8 bases between them. Germline lookup yields CDR1 SGDLS and CDR2 YYNGEE. The CDR3 sequence is 14 residues long. CDR3 sequence (DNA): TGTGCCAGCAGCGTAGATCAGATGAATGAAAAACTGTTTTTT. Residues: CASSVDQMNEKLFF.

The chain couples TRBV2 to TRBJ2-2; no clear D. Trimming shortened V by 5 bases and J by 3 bases, and 7 bases separated the two germline ends. Germline V gene lookup returns CDR1 SNHLY and CDR2 FYNNEI. The CDR3 consists of 13 residues. CDR3 in DNA: TGTGCCAGCAGTCTAGTATACACCGGGGAGCTGTTTTTT. Protein: CASSLVYTGELFF.

The chain couples TRBV2 to TRBJ1-6; maybe TRBD1 (6 bases). The CDR3 spans 15 residues. The germline V and J ends were trimmed by 6 bases and 7 bases, with 16 bases remaining between them. Germline V CDR1 and CDR2: SNHLY, FYNNEI. CDR3 region: CASSRQQGMNSPLHF. The CDR3 DNA follows: TGTGCCAGCAGCCGCCAACAGGGTATGAATTCACCCCTCCACTTT.

The chain couples TRBV4-1 to TRBJ1-5; the D is unclear. With 1 base removed from V and 4 bases from J, the gap between germline ends came to 11 bases. The germline V gene encodes CDR1 MGHRA and CDR2 YSYEKL. The CDR3 runs to 15 residues. CDR3: CASSQVKAFNQPQHF. CDR3 coding DNA: TGCGCCAGCAGCCAAGTAAAAGCATTTAATCAGCCCCAGCATTTT.

V is TRBV19 and J is TRBJ1-1; possibly TRBD1 for D (6 bases). V gave up 7 bases and J gave up 4 bases, with 16 bases separating them. CDR1 is LNHDA and CDR2 is SQIVND in the germline V gene (reference sequence). The CDR3 totals 14 residues. The CDR3 here is CASIQGRTSTEAFF. CDR3 DNA sequence: TGTGCCAGTATTCAGGGGCGCACGAGCACTGAAGCTTTCTTT.

The chain links TRBV4-2 to TRBJ2-7, with 10 bases matching TRBD2. The CDR3 is 15 amino acids. Germline V CDR1 and CDR2: LGHNA, YNFKEQ. Trimming took 0 bases from V and 6 from J; bases not matched to a gene: 5. The CDR3 nucleotides read TGTGCCAGCAGCCAAGATACTAGCGGGGCCGTCGAGCAGTACTTC. The encoded protein is CASSQDTSGAVEQYF.

The chain carries TRBV28 and TRBJ2-2; the D gene is possibly TRBD1 (5 bases). Per the germline V gene, CDR1 is MDHEN and CDR2 is SYDVKM. Deletions cut 6 bases from V and 3 bases from J, with 17 bases between. This CDR3 spans 16 amino acids. The CDR3 nucleotides are TGTGCCAGCAGCTCACTGCATGGGGCGGACACCGGGGAGCTGTTTTTT. Translating gives CASSSLHGADTGELFF.

This clone was found a few times. This chain connects TRBV6-2 or TRBV6-3 to TRBJ2-5, with D possibly being TRBD1 or TRBD2 (5 bases each). Between the trimmed V and J ends, which lost 2 bases and 5 bases, there was a span of 15 bases. The CDR3 length is 15 residues. The germline gives CDR1 MNHEY, CDR2 SVGEGT. The CDR3 spells CASSYPSGPWETQYF. The CDR3 DNA reads as TGTGCCAGCAGTTACCCCTCGGGGCCTTGGGAGACCCAGTACTTC.

The chain has TRBV7-9 and TRBJ1-6; D gene ambiguous. Per the germline V gene, CDR1 is SEHNR and CDR2 is FQNEAQ (reference sequence). This CDR3 contains 12 residues. V lost 3 bases and J 8 bases, leaving 5 bases between the germline ends. CDR3 DNA: TGTGCCAGCAGCTTCGACGATTCACCCCTCCACTTT. It translates to CASSFDDSPLHF.

The rearrangement joins TRBV3-1 (or the pseudogene TRBV3-2) to TRBJ2-7; D uncertain. Germline V gene sequence: CDR1 LGHDT, CDR2 YNNKEL (reference sequence). The CDR3 runs to 16 residues. Trimming removed 4 bases at V and 0 bases at J, with 16 bases between. CDR3 sequence reads: CASSPRRQTSSYEQYF. CDR3 DNA: TGTGCCAGCAGCCCCCGAAGGCAGACGAGCTCCTACGAGCAGTACTTC.

The chain is built from TRBV7-9 and TRBJ2-7; unclear D gene. V dropped 6 bases and J dropped 2 bases, with 11 bases sitting between them. CDR1 SEHNR and CDR2 FQNEAQ come from the germline V gene (reference sequence). The CDR3 has 13 residues. The CDR3 nucleotides are TGTGCCAGCAGTACGGCTAGAGCCTACGAGCAGTACTTC. Translated, it gives CASSTARAYEQYF.

The CDR3 region is CASSQGRQVFYEQYF. The CDR3 coding sequence is TGTGCCAGCAGCCAAGGTCGTCAGGTCTTCTACGAGCAGTACTTC. The chain recombines TRBV3-1 (or the pseudogene TRBV3-2) with TRBJ2-7; D remains unclear. The germline CDR1 and CDR2 sequences are LGHDT and YNNKEL (reference sequence). The CDR3 consists of 15 residues. V was shortened by 1 base and J by 3 bases, with 13 bases between the two germline ends.

The J gene is TRBJ2-3, the V gene TRBV27, with D perhaps matching TRBD1 or TRBD2 (5 bases each). Trimming shortened V by 3 bases and J by 1 base, and 11 bases separated the two germline ends. Germline V lookup: CDR1 MNHEY, CDR2 SMNVEV (reference sequence). The CDR3 extends over 15 amino acids. The CDR3 spells CASSFGTPRTDTQYF. The CDR3, as DNA: TGTGCCAGCAGTTTCGGGACCCCTCGCACAGATACGCAGTATTTT.

The count of this clone is one. The V call is TRBV19, the J call TRBJ2-4; D perhaps matches TRBD2 (5 bases). Germline values: CDR1 LNHDA, CDR2 SQIVND (reference sequence). Between the trimmed V and J ends, which lost 5 bases and 1 base, there was a span of 21 bases. This CDR3 comprises 18 residues. The CDR3 DNA reads TGTGCCAGTAGTCAAGGAGAGGGTTATCCGACGGCCAAAAACATTCAGTACTTC. It translates to CASSQGEGYPTAKNIQYF.

The V gene is TRBV5-1, the J gene TRBJ2-4; 7 nucleotides line up with TRBD2. The ends lost 7 bases at V and 0 bases at J; junction bases unmatched: 4. The V gene's germline CDR1 is SGHRS and CDR2 YFSETQ. The CDR3 is made up of 14 amino acids. The CDR3 coding sequence is TGCGCCAGCTCGACGGGGGGAGCCAAAAACATTCAGTACTTC. Amino acid sequence: CASSTGGAKNIQYF. Supplemented by reference TRBV5-1 and TRBJ2-4, the full variable domain reads KAGVTQTPRYLIKTRGQQVTLSCSPISGHRSVSWYQQTPGQGLQFLFEYFSETQRNKGNFPGRFSGRQFSNSRSEMNVSTLELGDSALYLCASSTGGAKNIQYFGAGTRLSVL.

This clone was seen more than once but under ten times. This sequence joins TRBV9 and TRBJ2-1, with a possible D match to TRBD1 (5 bases). From germline, CDR1 is SGDLS and CDR2 YYNGEE. The germline V and J ends were trimmed by 5 bases and 2 bases, with 14 bases remaining between them. This CDR3 has 15 amino acids. The chain's CDR3 is CASSRQPNAYNEQFF. The CDR3 nucleotides read TGTGCCAGCAGTCGACAGCCAAATGCCTACAATGAGCAGTTCTTC.

The CDR3 reads CASSPLAGGQLGEQFF. The DNA for the CDR3 is TGTGCCAGCAGCCCACTAGCGGGGGGGCAACTAGGTGAGCAGTTCTTC. The gene calls are TRBV14 and TRBJ2-1; 13 bases map to TRBD2. Germline V lookup: CDR1 SGHDN, CDR2 FVKESK. The V and J ends lost 4 bases and 9 bases, in that order; junction bases with no gene match: 9. This CDR3 is 16 amino acids long.

The rearrangement joins TRBV10-1 to TRBJ1-2, with TRBD1 as a possible D gene (6 bases). Germline V gene sequence: CDR1 WNHNN, CDR2 SYGVQD (reference sequence). This CDR3 is 15 amino acids long. Trimming removed 3 bases from V and 8 bases from J, with 19 bases in between. DNA for the CDR3: TGCGCCAGCAGTGATTCATCGATAGGGGGTGGAGGCTACACCTTC. Its protein product is CASSDSSIGGGGYTF.

The V gene is TRBV11-2, the J gene TRBJ1-5, with D maybe TRBD1 (5 bases). Trimming removed 3 bases from V and 6 bases from J, with 9 bases in between. Germline V gives CDR1 SGHAT, CDR2 FQNNGV. CDR3 length: 13 residues. CDR3 DNA sequence: TGTGCCAGCAGCTTTGGGCAGGGTCAGCCCCAGCATTTT. It codes for CASSFGQGQPQHF.

The genes are TRBV5-4 and TRBJ2-7; 7 bases match TRBD1. There are 14 residues in the CDR3. Trimming removed 4 bases from V and 5 bases from J; junction bases left unmatched: 9. The germline CDR1 and CDR2 sequences are SGHNT and YYREEE (reference sequence). CDR3 coding DNA: TGTGCCAGCAGCCAAGGGACAGAAAGGGACGAGCAGTACTTC. Protein product: CASSQGTERDEQYF.

This clone has more than one count but fewer than ten. The V gene is TRBV9, the J gene TRBJ2-2; 8 nucleotides align to TRBD1. CDR1 is SGDLS and CDR2 is YYNGEE in the germline V gene. The CDR3 runs 16 residues. J lost 6 bases, V lost 0 bases, and 7 bases had no gene match. CDR3 region: CASSVAPTGVAGELFF. The CDR3 DNA follows: TGTGCCAGCAGCGTAGCCCCGACAGGGGTGGCCGGGGAGCTGTTTTTT.

The chain uses TRBV18 and TRBJ2-2; perhaps TRBD2 as D (7 bases). The CDR3 sequence is 16 residues long. Trimming pared 3 bases from V and 1 base from J, leaving 12 bases between. The germline gives CDR1 KGHSH, CDR2 LQKENI. This chain's CDR3 is CASSPQGTMNTGELFF. The CDR3 bases are TGTGCCAGCTCACCGCAGGGGACTATGAACACCGGGGAGCTGTTTTTT.

In its sample, this clone was seen a few times. The CDR3 DNA follows: TGTGCCAGCAGCCAAGTCAGGTCTAGTACCGGGGAGCTGTTTTTT. Protein: CASSQVRSSTGELFF. V gene TRBV3-1 (or the pseudogene TRBV3-2) combines with J gene TRBJ2-2; no definite D call. CDR1 and CDR2 from the germline V gene are LGHDT and YNNKEL (reference sequence). With 1 base removed from V and 5 bases from J, the gap between germline ends came to 11 bases. The CDR3 runs to 15 residues.

The rearrangement uses TRBV4-3 and TRBJ1-5; D is ambiguous. Germline assignment: CDR1 LGHNA and CDR2 YSLEER. This CDR3 has 15 residues. The V end was cut by 0 bases, the J end by 3 bases, with 9 bases between. This CDR3 reads CASSQDRWANQPQHF. Written as DNA, the CDR3 is TGCGCCAGCAGCCAAGATCGGTGGGCCAATCAGCCCCAGCATTTT.

The J gene is TRBJ2-3, the V gene TRBV11-3, with a weak D call TRBD2 (6 bases). The V gene lost 1 base and the J gene lost 5 bases, with 16 bases spanning the gap. CDR1 SGHNT and CDR2 YENEEA come from the germline V gene. The CDR3 contains 16 residues. CDR3 nucleotide sequence: TGTGCCAGCAGCTTAGGGCGGGGCCCCAAGGGAGATACGCAGTATTTT. It translates to CASSLGRGPKGDTQYF.